These T cell receptor beta chains were read from a single sample in a study of cytomegalovirus exposure and HLA in healthy donors. The protocol was immunoSEQ multiplex PCR, while the TCRdb copy is restricted to in-frame clones and leaves out a portion. This table has 150,000 to 200,000 clones, 88% appearing once. The sample comprised PBMCs. The receptor source for this set is a man aged 18-30 years in good health and CMV-seronegative. Both conserved end residues are part of each CDR3. Each record gives: J gene, V gene, clone size, CDR3 protein. A row's size may be missing; if present it is once, few, many or a size class.

j_call: TRBJ1-6
v_call: TRBV5-1
clone_size: .
cdr3_aa: CASTRQPTDSPLHF

j_call: TRBJ2-3
v_call: TRBV4-3
clone_size: .
cdr3_aa: CASSLLGLAGSKDTQYF

j_call: TRBJ1-5
v_call: TRBV19
clone_size: .
cdr3_aa: CASSIYSGTGSNQPQHF

j_call: TRBJ2-1
v_call: TRBV6-1
clone_size: once
cdr3_aa: CASSVLLAVPYNEQFF

j_call: TRBJ2-5
v_call: TRBV5-1
clone_size: .
cdr3_aa: CASSPTGGSETQYF

j_call: TRBJ2-3
v_call: TRBV4-1
clone_size: .
cdr3_aa: CASSLQGKTQYF

j_call: TRBJ2-7
v_call: TRBV18
clone_size: .
cdr3_aa: CASSPASGIYEQYF

j_call: TRBJ2-1
v_call: TRBV9
clone_size: .
cdr3_aa: CASSPGGGPVQEQFF

j_call: TRBJ1-2
v_call: TRBV6-5
clone_size: .
cdr3_aa: CASSYSGGEGYTF

j_call: TRBJ1-5
v_call: TRBV19
clone_size: .
cdr3_aa: CASSWAGRHNQPQHF

j_call: TRBJ1-2
v_call: TRBV27
clone_size: once
cdr3_aa: CASSLSSVYGYTF

j_call: TRBJ2-1
v_call: TRBV18
clone_size: .
cdr3_aa: CASSPPQYNEQFF

j_call: TRBJ2-5
v_call: TRBV20-1
clone_size: .
cdr3_aa: CSAIKETQYF

j_call: TRBJ2-7
v_call: TRBV5-1
clone_size: once
cdr3_aa: CASSLVASGYEQYF

j_call: TRBJ1-1
v_call: TRBV15
clone_size: .
cdr3_aa: CATSRDRGMNTEAFF

j_call: TRBJ1-1
v_call: TRBV5-1
clone_size: .
cdr3_aa: CASSPQGAHTEAFF